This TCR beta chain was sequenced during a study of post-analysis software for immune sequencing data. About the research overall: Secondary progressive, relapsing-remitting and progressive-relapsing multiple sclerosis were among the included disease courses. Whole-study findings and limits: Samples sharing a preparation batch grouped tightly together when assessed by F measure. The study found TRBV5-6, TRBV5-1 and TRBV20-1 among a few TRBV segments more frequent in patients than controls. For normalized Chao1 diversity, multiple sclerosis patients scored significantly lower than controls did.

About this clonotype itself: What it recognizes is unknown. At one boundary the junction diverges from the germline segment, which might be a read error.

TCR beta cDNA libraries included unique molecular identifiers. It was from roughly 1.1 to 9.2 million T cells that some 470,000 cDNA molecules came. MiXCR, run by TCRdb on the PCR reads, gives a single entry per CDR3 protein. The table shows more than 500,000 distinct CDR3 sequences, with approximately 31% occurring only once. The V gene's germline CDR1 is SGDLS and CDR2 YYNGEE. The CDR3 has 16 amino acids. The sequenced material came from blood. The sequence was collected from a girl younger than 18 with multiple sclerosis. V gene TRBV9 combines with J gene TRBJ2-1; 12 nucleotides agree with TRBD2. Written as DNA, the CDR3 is TGTGCCGGCAGCGTAGGACCTAGCGGGGGGGCCACCCCGCAGTTCTTC. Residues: CAGSVGPSGGATPQFF. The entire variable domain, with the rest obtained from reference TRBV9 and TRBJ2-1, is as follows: DSGVTQTPKHLITATGQRVTLRCSPRSGDLSVYWYQQSLDQGLQFLIQYYNGEERAKGNILERFSAQQFPDLHSELNLSSLELGDSALYFCAGSVGPSGGATPQFFGPGTRLTVL.